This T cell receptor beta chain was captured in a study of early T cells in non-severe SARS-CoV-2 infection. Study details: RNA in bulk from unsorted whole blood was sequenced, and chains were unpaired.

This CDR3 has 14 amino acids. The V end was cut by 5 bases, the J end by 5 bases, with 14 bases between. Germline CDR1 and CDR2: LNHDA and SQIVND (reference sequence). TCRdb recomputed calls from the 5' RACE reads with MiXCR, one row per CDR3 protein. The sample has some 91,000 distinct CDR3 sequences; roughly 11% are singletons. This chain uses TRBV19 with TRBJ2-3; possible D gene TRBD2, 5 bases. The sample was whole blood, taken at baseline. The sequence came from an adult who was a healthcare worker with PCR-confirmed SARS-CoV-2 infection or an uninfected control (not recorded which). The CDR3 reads CASSLQRAGDTQYF. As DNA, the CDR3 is TGTGCCAGTAGTTTACAAAGGGCGGGAGATACGCAGTATTTT.